What follows describes a single T cell receptor (beta chain). Per donor, one heparinised blood draw averaged about 116 mL. In germline, CDR1 is SGHTA, CDR2 FQGNSA. V lost 8 bases, J lost 0 bases, and 18 bases lay in between. The length of the CDR3 is 16 residues. Every bit of the isolated RNA underwent reverse transcription, so sequencing read expressed TCRB transcripts. This table comes from immunoSEQ multiplex PCR, and its TCRdb copy is limited to in-frame clones, with some not included. The table includes 350,000 to 450,000 clones, roughly 15% detected once. The entry originates in a study of beta chain features in type 1 diabetes.

V and J are TRBV7-2 and TRBJ2-3; tentatively, D is TRBD1 (6 bases). The sequencing sample was made of naive CD4+ T cells from blood. This TCR came from a woman between 18 and 29 years old in good health. The CDR3, as DNA: TGTGCCAGCCTAATCCTGGGGGCCACTAGCACAGATACGCAGTATTTT. This codes for CASLILGATSTDTQYF.